The sequence of this T cell receptor beta chain was determined in a study of identical twins. This clonotype was counted a few times. TCRdb redid the calling of the 5' RACE reads with MiXCR, one entry per CDR3 protein. The table records around 690,000 distinct CDR3 sequences, less than 25% of them present only once. The CDR3 consists of 13 residues. Germline values: CDR1 ENHRY, CDR2 SYGVKD. Trimming left V 4 bases short and J 5 bases short, with 11 bases between. This same sample was also part of a study on T cells expressing NK-cell markers.

The rearrangement joins TRBV10-3 to TRBJ1-2; a weak D match, TRBD1 (5 bases). The source of this sequence is a young woman in good health. The sample consisted of PBMCs. CDR3 DNA sequence: TGTGCCATCAGTGTCGACAGTCGTTATGGCTACACCTTC. Translation: CAISVDSRYGYTF.